This T cell receptor (beta chain) comes out of a study of blood T cell repertoires in COVID-19. Repertoires were generated with immunoSEQ multiplex PCR, while TCRdb's copy carries only in-frame clones and drops some. There are more than 200,000 clones in the sample; under 85% occur only once, and about 1.8% lies in the top ten. Germline V gives CDR1 SEHNR, CDR2 FQNEAQ (reference sequence). The CDR3 totals 15 residues. The V gene lost 2 bases and the J gene lost 7 bases, with 14 bases spanning the gap. This receptor was taken from a man aged 55 to 70 who had recovered from COVID-19. V and J are TRBV7-9 and TRBJ1-4, with D tentatively TRBD1 (6 bases). Material for sequencing was PBMCs or T cells enriched from blood (not recorded which). The CDR3 nucleotides read TGTGCCAGCAGCTTACGAGACAGGCATGGTGAAAAACTGTTTTTT. Translation: CASSLRDRHGEKLFF. The full variable domain, in which reference TRBV7-9 and TRBJ1-4 provide the parts outside the CDR3, is DTGVSQNPRHKITKRGQNVTFRCDPISEHNRLYWYRQTLGQGPEFLTYFQNEAQLEKSRLLSDRFSAERPKGSFSTLEIQRTEQGDSAMYLCASSLRDRHGEKLFFGSGTQLSVL.